This T cell receptor (beta chain) was observed in a study of blood T cells in healthy people across ages. Using a J-beta primer mix together with a sample-barcoded 5' primer, a second PCR was run for roughly 6 to 12 cycles. TCRdb redid the calling of the 5' RACE reads with MiXCR, one entry per CDR3 protein. The top ten hold about two fifths of the sample, which has about 640,000 distinct CDR3 sequences, 58% seen once. V lost 5 bases and J lost 11; bases outside the gene matches: 4. The CDR3 is made up of 11 amino acids. CDR1 is SEHNR and CDR2 is FQNEAQ in the germline V gene (reference sequence). The sample consisted of blood. The sequence was obtained from a man in his 60s in good health. The rearrangement joins TRBV7-9 to TRBJ2-3, with 7 nucleotides matching TRBD1. The CDR3 DNA is TGTGCCAGCAGCCTCGGGACAGTGCAGTATTTT. Translated, it gives CASSLGTVQYF.